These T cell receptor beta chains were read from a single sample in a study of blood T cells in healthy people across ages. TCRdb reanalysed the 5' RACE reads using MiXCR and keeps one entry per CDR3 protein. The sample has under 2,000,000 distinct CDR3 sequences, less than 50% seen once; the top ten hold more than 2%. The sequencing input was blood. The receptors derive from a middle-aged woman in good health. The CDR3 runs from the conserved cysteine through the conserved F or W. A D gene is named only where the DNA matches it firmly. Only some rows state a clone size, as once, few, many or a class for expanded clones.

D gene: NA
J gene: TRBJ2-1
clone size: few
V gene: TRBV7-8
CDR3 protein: CASSFGGGHNEQFF
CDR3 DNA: TGTGCCAGCAGCTTCGGCGGGGGCCACAATGAGCAGTTCTTC

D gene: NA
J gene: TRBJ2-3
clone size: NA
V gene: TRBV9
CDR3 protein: CASSVDRGFWGARRDTQYF
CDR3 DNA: TGTGCCAGCAGCGTAGACCGGGGATTTTGGGGGGCTAGGAGAGATACGCAGTATTTT

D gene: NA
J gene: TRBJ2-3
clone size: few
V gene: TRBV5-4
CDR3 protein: CASSFRMVEDTQYF
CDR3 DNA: TGTGCCAGCAGCTTTCGTATGGTTGAAGATACGCAGTATTTT

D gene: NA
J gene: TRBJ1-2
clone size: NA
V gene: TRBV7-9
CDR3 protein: CASSLGGSTTRNYGYTF
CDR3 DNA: TGTGCCAGCAGCTTAGGGGGATCCACGACTCGAAACTATGGCTACACCTTC

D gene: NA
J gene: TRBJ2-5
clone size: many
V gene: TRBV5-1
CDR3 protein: CASSLAEETQYF
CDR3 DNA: TGCGCCAGCAGCTTGGCCGAAGAGACCCAGTACTTC

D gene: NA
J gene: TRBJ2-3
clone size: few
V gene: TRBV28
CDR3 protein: CASSFSWGPDTQYF
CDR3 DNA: TGTGCCAGCAGTTTTTCGTGGGGGCCAGATACGCAGTATTTT

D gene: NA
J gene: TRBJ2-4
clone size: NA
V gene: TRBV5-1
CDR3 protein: CASSPRTEGDIQYF
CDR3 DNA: TGCGCCAGCAGCCCCCGGACAGAGGGGGACATTCAGTACTTC

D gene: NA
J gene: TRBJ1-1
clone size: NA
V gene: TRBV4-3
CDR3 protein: CASSQDVAGRTEAFF
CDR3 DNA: TGCGCCAGCAGCCAGGACGTCGCAGGGCGCACTGAAGCTTTCTTT

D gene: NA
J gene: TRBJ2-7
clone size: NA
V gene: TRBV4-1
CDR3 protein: CASSLGRVTYEQYF
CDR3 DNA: TGCGCCAGCAGTCTCGGACGGGTGACCTACGAGCAGTACTTC

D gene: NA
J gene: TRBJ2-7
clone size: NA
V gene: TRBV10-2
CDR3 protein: CASGWGADYEQYF
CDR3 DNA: TGCGCCTCTGGTTGGGGGGCGGACTACGAGCAGTACTTC

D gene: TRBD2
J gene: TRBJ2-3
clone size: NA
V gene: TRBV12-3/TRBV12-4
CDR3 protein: CASRLRGSGREDTQYF
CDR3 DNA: TGTGCCAGCAGGCTAAGGGGCAGCGGGAGGGAAGATACGCAGTATTTT

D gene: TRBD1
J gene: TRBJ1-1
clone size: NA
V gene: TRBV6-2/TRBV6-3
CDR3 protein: CASSYSAGQPTAFF
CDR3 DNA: TGTGCCAGCAGTTACTCGGCGGGACAGCCGACCGCTTTCTTT

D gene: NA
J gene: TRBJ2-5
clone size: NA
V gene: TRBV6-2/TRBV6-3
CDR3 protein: CASNYWDTNQETQYF
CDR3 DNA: TGTGCCAGCAATTATTGGGACACTAACCAAGAGACCCAGTACTTC

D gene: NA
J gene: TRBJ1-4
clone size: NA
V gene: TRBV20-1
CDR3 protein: CSARDLPSNEKLFF
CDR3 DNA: TGCAGTGCTAGAGATCTCCCCAGCAATGAAAAACTGTTTTTT

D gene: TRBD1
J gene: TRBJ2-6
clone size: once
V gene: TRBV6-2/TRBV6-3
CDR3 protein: CASSRQGLTSSGANVLTF
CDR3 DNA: TGTGCCAGTTCAAGACAGGGCTTAACCTCCTCTGGGGCCAACGTCCTGACTTTC

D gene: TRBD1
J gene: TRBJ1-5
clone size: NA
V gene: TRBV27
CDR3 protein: CASSFVGDRNSNQPQHF
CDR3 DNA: TGTGCCAGCAGTTTTGTCGGGGACAGAAATAGCAATCAGCCCCAGCATTTT

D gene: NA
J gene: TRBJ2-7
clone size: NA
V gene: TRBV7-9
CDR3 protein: CASSYGSTSYEQYF
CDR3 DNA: TGTGCCAGCAGCTACGGGAGCACCAGCTACGAGCAGTACTTC

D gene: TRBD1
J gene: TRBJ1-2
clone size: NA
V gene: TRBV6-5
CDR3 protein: CASKPQGSYYGYTF
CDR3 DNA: TGTGCCAGCAAGCCACAGGGGTCTTACTATGGCTACACCTTC

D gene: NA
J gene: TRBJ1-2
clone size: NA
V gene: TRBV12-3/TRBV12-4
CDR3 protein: CASSLRLDYGYTF
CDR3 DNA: TGTGCCAGCAGTTTACGGCTGGACTATGGCTACACCTTC

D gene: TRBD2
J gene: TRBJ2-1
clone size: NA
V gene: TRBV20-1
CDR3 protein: CSAHPGTSGGNEQFF
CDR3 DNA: TGCAGTGCTCACCCCGGGACTAGTGGGGGGAATGAGCAGTTCTTC

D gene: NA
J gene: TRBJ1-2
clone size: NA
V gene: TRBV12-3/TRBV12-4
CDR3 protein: CASSTRGHYGYTF
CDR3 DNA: TGTGCCAGCAGTACCCGGGGACACTATGGCTACACCTTC

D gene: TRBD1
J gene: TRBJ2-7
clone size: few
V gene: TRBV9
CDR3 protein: CASSAGQARIYEQYF
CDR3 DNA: TGTGCCAGCAGCGCTGGACAGGCCCGGATCTACGAGCAGTACTTC

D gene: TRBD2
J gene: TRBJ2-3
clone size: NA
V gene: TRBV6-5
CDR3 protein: CASSYSSERGVSTDTQYF
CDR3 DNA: TGTGCCAGCAGTTACTCGTCTGAGCGGGGGGTGAGCACAGATACGCAGTATTTT

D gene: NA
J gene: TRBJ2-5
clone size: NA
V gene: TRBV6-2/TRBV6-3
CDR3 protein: CASEGLAVETQYF
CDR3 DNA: TGTGCCAGCGAGGGACTCGCCGTGGAGACCCAGTACTTC

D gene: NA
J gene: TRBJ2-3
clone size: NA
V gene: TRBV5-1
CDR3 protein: CASSWGLYTDTQYF
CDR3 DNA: TGCGCCAGCAGCTGGGGACTCTACACAGATACGCAGTATTTT

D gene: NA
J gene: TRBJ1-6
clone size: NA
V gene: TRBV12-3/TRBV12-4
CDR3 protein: CASSPAPPPRSSPLHF
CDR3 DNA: TGTGCCAGCAGCCCTGCCCCCCCGCCGCGAAGTTCACCCCTCCACTTT

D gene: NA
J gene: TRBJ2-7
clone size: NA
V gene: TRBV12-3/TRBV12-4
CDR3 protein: CASSFDRGRQYF
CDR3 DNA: TGTGCCAGCAGCTTCGACCGGGGCAGGCAGTACTTC

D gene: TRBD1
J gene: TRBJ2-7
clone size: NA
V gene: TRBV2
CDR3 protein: CASSSNPGQGPYEQYF
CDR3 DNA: TGTGCCAGCAGTTCTAATCCGGGACAGGGGCCCTACGAGCAGTACTTC

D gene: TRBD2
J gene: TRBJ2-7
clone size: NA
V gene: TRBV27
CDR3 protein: CASSAGGQPPSEQYF
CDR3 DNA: TGTGCCAGCAGTGCGGGGGGGCAACCTCCCAGTGAGCAGTACTTC

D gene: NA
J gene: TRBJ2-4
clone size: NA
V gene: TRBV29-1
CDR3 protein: CSAGTMAKNIQYF
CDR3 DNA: TGCAGCGCTGGGACAATGGCCAAAAACATTCAGTACTTC

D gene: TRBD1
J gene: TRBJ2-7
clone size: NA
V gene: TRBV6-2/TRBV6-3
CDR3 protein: CASSYSRRTGLYEQYF
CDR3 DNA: TGTGCCAGCAGTTACTCCCGGCGGACAGGGTTATACGAGCAGTACTTC

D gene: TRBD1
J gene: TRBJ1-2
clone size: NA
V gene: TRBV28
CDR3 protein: CASTLGQGSGYTF
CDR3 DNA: TGTGCCAGCACCCTAGGACAGGGGAGTGGCTACACCTTC

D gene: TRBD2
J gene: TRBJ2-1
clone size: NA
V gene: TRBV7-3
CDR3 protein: CASSLNVFGASGVNSYNEQFF
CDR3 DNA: TGTGCCAGCAGCTTAAATGTGTTCGGCGCTAGCGGGGTAAACTCCTACAATGAGCAGTTCTTC

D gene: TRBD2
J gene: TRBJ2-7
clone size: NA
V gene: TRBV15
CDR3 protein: CATATGGYEQYF
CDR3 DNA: TGTGCCACCGCCACGGGGGGCTACGAGCAGTACTTC

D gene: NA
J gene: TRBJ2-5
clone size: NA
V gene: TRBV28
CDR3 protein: CASSLISGGDETQYF
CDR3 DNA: TGTGCCAGCAGTTTAATTTCAGGGGGGGATGAGACCCAGTACTTC

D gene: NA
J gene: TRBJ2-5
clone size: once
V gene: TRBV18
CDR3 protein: CASSPSTVAKETQYF
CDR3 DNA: TGTGCCAGCTCACCATCAACCGTAGCCAAAGAGACCCAGTACTTC

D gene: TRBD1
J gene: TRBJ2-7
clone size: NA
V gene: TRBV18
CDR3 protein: CASSPFQAGGQRPSEQYF
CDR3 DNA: TGTGCCAGCTCACCGTTCCAGGCAGGGGGCCAGAGACCTTCCGAGCAGTACTTC

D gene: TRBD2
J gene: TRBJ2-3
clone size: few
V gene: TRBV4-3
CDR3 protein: CASSPSGAFTDTQYF
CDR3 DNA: TGCGCCAGCTCCCCTAGCGGGGCCTTCACAGATACGCAGTATTTT

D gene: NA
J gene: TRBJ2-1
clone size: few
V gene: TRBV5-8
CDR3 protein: CASSLIGDKNEQFF
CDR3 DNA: TGTGCCAGCAGCTTAATAGGGGACAAAAATGAGCAGTTCTTC

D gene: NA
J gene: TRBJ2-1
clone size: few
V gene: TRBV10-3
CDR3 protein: CAISGGSRLNEQFF
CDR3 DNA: TGTGCCATCAGTGGGGGTTCACGACTCAATGAGCAGTTCTTC

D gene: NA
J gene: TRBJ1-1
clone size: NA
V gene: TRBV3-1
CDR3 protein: CASSQGYGNTEAFF
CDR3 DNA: TGTGCCAGCAGCCAAGGATACGGGAACACTGAAGCTTTCTTT

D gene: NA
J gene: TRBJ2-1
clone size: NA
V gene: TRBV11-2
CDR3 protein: CASSHSGNYNEQFF
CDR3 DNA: TGTGCCAGCAGCCATTCGGGGAATTACAATGAGCAGTTCTTC

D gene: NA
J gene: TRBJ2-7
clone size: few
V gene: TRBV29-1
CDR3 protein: CSVEGRGQLREQYF
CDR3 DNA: TGCAGCGTTGAAGGAAGAGGACAGCTTAGAGAGCAGTACTTC

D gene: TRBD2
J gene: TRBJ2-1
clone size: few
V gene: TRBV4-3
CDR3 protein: CASSQTTSGGPYNEQFF
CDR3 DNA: TGCGCCAGCAGCCAGACGACTAGCGGGGGACCCTACAATGAGCAGTTCTTC

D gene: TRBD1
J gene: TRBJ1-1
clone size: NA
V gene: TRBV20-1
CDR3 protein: CSANTRTGNTEAFF
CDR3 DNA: TGCAGTGCCAACACAAGGACAGGGAACACTGAAGCTTTCTTT